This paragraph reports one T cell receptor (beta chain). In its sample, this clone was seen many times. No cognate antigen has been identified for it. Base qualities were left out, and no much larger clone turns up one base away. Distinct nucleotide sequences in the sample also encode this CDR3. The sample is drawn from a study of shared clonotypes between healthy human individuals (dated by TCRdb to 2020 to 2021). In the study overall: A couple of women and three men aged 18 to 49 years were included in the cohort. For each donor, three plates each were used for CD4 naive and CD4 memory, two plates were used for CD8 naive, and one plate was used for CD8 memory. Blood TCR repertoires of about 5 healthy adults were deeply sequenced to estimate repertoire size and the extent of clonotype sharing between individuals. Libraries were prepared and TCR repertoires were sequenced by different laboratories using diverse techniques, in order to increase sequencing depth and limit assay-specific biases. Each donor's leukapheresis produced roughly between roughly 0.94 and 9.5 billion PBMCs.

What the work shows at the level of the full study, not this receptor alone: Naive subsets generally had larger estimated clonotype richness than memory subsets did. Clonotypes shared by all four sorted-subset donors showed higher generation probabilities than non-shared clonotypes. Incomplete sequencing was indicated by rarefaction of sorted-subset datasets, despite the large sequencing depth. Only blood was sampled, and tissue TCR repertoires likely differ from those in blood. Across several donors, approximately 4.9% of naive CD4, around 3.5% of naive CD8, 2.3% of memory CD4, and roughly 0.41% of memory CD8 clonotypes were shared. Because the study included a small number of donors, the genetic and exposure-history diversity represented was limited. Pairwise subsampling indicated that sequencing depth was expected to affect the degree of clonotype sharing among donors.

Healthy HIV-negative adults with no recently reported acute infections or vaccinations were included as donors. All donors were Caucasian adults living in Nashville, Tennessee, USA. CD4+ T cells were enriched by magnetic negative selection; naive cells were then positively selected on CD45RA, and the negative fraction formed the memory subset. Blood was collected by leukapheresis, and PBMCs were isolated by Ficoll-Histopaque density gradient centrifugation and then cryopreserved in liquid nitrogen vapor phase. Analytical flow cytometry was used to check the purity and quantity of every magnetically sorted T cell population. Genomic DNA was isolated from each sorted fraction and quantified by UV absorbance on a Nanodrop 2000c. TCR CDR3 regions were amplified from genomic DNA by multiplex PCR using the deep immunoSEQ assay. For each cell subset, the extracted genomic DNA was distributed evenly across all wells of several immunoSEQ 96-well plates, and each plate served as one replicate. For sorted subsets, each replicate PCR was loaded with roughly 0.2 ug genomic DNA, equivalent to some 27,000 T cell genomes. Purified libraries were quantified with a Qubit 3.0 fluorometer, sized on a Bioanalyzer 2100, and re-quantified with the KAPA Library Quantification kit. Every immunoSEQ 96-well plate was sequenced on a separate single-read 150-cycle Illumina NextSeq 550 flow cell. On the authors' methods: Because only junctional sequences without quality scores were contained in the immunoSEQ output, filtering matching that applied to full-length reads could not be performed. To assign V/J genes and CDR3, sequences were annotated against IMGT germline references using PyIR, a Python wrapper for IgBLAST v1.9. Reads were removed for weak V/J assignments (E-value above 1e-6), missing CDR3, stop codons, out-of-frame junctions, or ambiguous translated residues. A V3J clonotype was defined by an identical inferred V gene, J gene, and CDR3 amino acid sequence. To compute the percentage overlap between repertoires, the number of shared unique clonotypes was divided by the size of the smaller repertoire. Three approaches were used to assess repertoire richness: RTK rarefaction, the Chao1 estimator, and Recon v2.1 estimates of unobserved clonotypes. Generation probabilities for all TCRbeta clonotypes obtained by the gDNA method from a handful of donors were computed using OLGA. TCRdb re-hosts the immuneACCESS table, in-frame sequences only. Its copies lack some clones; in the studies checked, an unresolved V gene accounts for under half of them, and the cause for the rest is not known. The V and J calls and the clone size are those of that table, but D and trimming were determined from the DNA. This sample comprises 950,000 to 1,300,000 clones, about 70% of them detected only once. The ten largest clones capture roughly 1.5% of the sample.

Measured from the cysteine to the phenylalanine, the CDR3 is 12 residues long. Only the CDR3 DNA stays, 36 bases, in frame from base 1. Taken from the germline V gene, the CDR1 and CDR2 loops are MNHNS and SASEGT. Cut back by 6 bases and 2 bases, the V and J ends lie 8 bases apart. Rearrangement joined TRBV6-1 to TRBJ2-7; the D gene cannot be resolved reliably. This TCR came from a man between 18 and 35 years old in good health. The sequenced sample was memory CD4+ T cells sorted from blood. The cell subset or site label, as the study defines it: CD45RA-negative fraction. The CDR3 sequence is CASSRTAYEQYF. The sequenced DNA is TGTGCCAGCAGCCGGACCGCCTACGAGCAGTACTTC.